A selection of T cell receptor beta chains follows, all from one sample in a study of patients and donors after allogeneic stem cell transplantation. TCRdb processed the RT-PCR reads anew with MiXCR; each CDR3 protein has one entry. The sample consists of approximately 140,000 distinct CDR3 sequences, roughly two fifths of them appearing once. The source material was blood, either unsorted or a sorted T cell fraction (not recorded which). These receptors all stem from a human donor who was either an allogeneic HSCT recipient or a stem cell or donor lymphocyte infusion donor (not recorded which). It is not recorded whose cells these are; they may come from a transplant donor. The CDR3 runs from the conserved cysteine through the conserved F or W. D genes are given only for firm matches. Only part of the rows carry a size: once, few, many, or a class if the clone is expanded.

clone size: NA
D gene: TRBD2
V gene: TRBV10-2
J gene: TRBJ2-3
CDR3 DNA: TGCGCCAGCAGGAGCGGGGGGTTCACAGATACGCAGTATTTT
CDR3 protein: CASRSGGFTDTQYF

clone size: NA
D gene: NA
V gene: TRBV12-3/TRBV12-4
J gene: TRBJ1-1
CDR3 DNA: TGTGCCAGCAGTCCATCCGCCCAGGTTTGGAACACTGAAGCTTTCTTT
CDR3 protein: CASSPSAQVWNTEAFF

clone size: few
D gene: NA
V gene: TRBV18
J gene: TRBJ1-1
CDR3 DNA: TGTGCCAGCTCACCCCTCTCAGGTCCCCCTCCGGGCACTGCTGAAGCTTTCTTT
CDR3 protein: CASSPLSGPPPGTAEAFF

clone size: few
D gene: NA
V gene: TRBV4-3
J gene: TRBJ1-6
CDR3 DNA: TGCGCCAGCAGCCTCGGCAGGCCGGGAGACCCCTATAATTCACCCCTCCACTTT
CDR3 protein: CASSLGRPGDPYNSPLHF

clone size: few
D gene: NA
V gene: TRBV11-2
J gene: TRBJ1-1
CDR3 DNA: TGTGCCAGCAGCCACCTCCAGGGCTTGAACACTGAAGCTTTCTTT
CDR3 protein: CASSHLQGLNTEAFF

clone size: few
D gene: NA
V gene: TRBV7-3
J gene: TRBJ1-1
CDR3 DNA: TGTGCCAGCAGCCCTTACGTGGGCACTGAAGCTTTCTTT
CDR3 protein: CASSPYVGTEAFF

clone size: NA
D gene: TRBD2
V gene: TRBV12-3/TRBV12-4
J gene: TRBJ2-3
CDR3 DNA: TGTGCCAGCAGTTCAGGACTAGCTAGAAGCACAGATACGCAGTATTTT
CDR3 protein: CASSSGLARSTDTQYF

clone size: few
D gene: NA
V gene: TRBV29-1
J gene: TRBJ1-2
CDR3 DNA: TGCAGCGTTGAAGGGTTTTACGGCTACACCTTC
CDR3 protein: CSVEGFYGYTF

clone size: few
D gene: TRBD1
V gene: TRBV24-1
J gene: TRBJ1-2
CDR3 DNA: TGTGCCACCAGTGATCCGGAGGGGGACAGGCGAAATTTCACCTTC
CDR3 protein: CATSDPEGDRRNFTF

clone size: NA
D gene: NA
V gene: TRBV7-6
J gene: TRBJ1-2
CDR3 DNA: TGTGCCAGCAGCTTAGAAGGGGATGGCTACACCTTC
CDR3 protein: CASSLEGDGYTF

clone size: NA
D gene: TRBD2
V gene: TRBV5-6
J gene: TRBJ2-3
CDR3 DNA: TGTGCCAGCAGCCCGGGGACTAGCCGGAGGGGAGATACGCAGTATTTT
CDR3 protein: CASSPGTSRRGDTQYF

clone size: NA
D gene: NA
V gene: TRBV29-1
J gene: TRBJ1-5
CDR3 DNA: TGCAGCGTTGAAGCAGCCCCCTATAGCAATCAGCCCCAGCATTTT
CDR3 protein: CSVEAAPYSNQPQHF

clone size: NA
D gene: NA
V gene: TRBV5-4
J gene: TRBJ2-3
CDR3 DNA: TGTGCCAGCAGCCGGTTGAATACGCAGTATTTT
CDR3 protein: CASSRLNTQYF

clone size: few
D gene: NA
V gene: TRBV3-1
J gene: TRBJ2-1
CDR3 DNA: TGTGCCAGCAGCCAAGTCAAGGGGCCCTGGTGGAATGAGCAGTTCTTC
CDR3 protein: CASSQVKGPWWNEQFF

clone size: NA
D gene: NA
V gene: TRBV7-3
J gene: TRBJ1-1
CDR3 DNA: TGTGCCAGCAGCTTACTCACAGGGTATCAGGGGAACACTGAAGCTTTCTTT
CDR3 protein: CASSLLTGYQGNTEAFF

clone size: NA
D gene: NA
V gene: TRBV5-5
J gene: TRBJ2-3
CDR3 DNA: TGTGCCAGCAGCTTGCTGCTAGGGGGCACAGATACGCAGTATTTT
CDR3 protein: CASSLLLGGTDTQYF

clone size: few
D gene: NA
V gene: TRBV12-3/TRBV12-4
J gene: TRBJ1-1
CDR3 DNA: TGTGCCAGCATATGGCGGGGGCTCTCCTCAGGAGCTTTCTTT
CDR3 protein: CASIWRGLSSGAFF

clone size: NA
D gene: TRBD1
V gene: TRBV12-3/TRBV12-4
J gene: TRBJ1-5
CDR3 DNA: TGTGCCAGCAGCCCGACAGGGAGTGGGGCCCAGCATTTT
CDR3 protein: CASSPTGSGAQHF

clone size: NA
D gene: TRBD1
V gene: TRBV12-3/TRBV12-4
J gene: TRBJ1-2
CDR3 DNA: TGTGCCAGCAGTCAGGGGGCCTATGGCTACACCTTC
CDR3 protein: CASSQGAYGYTF

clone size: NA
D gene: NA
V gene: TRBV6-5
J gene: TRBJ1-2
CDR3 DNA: TGTGCCAGCAGTTACGGGGGTAACTATGGCTACACCTTC
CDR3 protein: CASSYGGNYGYTF

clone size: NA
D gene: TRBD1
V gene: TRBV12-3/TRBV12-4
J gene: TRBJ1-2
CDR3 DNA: TGTGCCAGCAGTTTAGAGACAGGGGGCATTGGCTACACCTTC
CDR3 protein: CASSLETGGIGYTF

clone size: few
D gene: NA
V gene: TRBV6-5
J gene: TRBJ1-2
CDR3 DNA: TGTGCCAGCAGTTTTCCCACCCGGCAGGCTAACTATGGCTACACCTTC
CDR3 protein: CASSFPTRQANYGYTF

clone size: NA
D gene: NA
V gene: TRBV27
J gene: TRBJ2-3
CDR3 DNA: TGTGCCAGCAGGGGCAGGGTCACAGATACGCAGTATTTT
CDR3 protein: CASRGRVTDTQYF

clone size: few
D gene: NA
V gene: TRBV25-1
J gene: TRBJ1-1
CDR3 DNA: TGTGCCAGCACCCGACTCGGAGTCAGAGGGGACACTGAAGCTTTCTTT
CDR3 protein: CASTRLGVRGDTEAFF

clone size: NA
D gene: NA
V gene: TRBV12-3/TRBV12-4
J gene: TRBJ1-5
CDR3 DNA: TGTGCCAGCAGTTTAGCGGAAATCACTTATCAGCCCCAGCATTTT
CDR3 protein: CASSLAEITYQPQHF

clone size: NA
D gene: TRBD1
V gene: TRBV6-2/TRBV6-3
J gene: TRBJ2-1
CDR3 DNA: TGTGCCAGCAGTTACGGGCCAGGGGGATTGGGGTCTTACAATGAGCAGTTCTTC
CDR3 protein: CASSYGPGGLGSYNEQFF

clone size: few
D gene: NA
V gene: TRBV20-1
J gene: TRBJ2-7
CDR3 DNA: TGCAGTGCTAGAGAGGGGGCCAACGAGCAGTACTTC
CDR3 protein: CSAREGANEQYF

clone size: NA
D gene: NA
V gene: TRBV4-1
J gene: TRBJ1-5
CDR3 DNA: TGCGCCAGCAGCCAAGTACATAAGGATCAGCCCCAGCATTTT
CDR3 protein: CASSQVHKDQPQHF

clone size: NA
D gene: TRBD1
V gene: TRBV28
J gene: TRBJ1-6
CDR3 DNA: TGTGCCAGCAGTCCCCCGGACAGGGTTGATTCACCCCTCCACTTT
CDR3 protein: CASSPPDRVDSPLHF